These T cell receptor beta chains were read from a single sample in a study of T cell changes during pregnancy in multiple sclerosis. Clones were sequenced by immunoSEQ multiplex PCR, and TCRdb holds only the in-frame ones, with some missing. This sample carries some 60,000 clones, about 92% of them seen once, and the ten largest clones take roughly 2.6%. Sample: peripheral blood, taken in the second trimester of pregnancy. The receptors originated from a female donor in good health, enrolled as a control in a pregnancy study. Each CDR3 is given with its conserved first and last residue. The D gene is left open where the match is weak. Not every row has a clone size; where given, it reads once, few, many or a size class.

clone_size	d_call	v_call	j_call	cdr3_nt	cdr3_aa
-	TRBD1	TRBV6-4	TRBJ1-1	TGTGCCAGCAAGATGACAGGGAACGGGTACACTGAAGCTTTCTTT	CASKMTGNGYTEAFF
-	TRBD1	TRBV11-2	TRBJ1-4	TGTGCCAGCAGCCAGGGGACAGCAACTAATGAAAAACTGTTTTTT	CASSQGTATNEKLFF
-	-	TRBV7-9	TRBJ2-5	TGTGCCAGCAGCTTAGCGCCAGCGGAACTACAAGAGACCCAGTACTTC	CASSLAPAELQETQYF
-	TRBD1	TRBV5-1	TRBJ2-7	TGCGCCAGCAGATTGGACAGGGGAGGATCCTACGAGCAGTACTTC	CASRLDRGGSYEQYF
once	-	TRBV19	TRBJ1-1	TGTGCCAGTAGTATAGTTGTAAGAGGCAGAGCGAAAGCTTTCTTT	CASSIVVRGRAKAFF
-	TRBD2	TRBV9	TRBJ2-5	TGTGCCAGCAGCGCACTAGCGGGAGGTGTGGAGACCCAGTACTTC	CASSALAGGVETQYF
-	TRBD1	TRBV19	TRBJ1-5	TGTGCCAGTAGTTCTGGACAGGGGGGCCTCGGCAGCAATCAGCCCCAGCATTTT	CASSSGQGGLGSNQPQHF
once	TRBD1	TRBV28	TRBJ1-5	TGTGCCAGCAGTCAAAACGACAGGGTGGCGTGGCATTTT	CASSQNDRVAWHF
once	TRBD2	TRBV6-5	TRBJ2-7	TGTGCCAGCAACGCTCCTCTAGCGGGGGGCAACGAGCAGTACTTC	CASNAPLAGGNEQYF
-	-	TRBV5-1	TRBJ1-2	TGCGCCAGCAGCTTGGAAGGGGGCTATGGCTACACCTTC	CASSLEGGYGYTF
once	TRBD1	TRBV6-6	TRBJ1-3	TGTGCCAGCAGGCACCAAGGGACAGCAGGAAACACCATATATTTT	CASRHQGTAGNTIYF
once	-	TRBV6-5	TRBJ2-1	TGTGCCAGTCAGCACGGAGGATCCTACAATGAGCAGTTCTTC	CASQHGGSYNEQFF